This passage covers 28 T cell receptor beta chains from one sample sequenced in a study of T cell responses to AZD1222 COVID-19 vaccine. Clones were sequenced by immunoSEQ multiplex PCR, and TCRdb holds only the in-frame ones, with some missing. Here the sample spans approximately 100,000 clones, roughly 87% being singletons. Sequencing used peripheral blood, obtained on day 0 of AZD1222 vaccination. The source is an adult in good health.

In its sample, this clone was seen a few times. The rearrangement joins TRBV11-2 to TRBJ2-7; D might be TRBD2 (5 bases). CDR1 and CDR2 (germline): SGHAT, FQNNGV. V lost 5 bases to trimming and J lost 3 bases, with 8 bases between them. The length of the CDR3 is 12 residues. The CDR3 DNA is TGTGCCAGCAGCCACGGAGGCTACGAGCAGTACTTC. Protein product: CASSHGGYEQYF. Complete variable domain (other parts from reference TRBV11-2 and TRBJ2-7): EAGVAQSPRYKIIEKRQSVAFWCNPISGHATLYWYQQILGQGPKLLIQFQNNGVVDDSQLPKDRFSAERLKGVDSTLKIQPAKLEDSAVYLCASSHGGYEQYFGPGTRLTVT.

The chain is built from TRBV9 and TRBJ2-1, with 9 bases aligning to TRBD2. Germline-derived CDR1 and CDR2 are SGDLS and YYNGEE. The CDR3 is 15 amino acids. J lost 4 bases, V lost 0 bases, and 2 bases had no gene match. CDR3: CASSVGLAEYNEQFF. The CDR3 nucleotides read TGTGCCAGCAGCGTAGGACTAGCGGAGTACAATGAGCAGTTCTTC.

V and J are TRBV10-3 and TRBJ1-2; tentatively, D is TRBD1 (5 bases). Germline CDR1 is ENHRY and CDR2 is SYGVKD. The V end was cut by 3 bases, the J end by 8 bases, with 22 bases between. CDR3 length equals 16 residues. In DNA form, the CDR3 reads TGTGCCATCAGTGACCCTTCTCCGGGACTCAGCCGGGGCTACACCTTC. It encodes CAISDPSPGLSRGYTF.

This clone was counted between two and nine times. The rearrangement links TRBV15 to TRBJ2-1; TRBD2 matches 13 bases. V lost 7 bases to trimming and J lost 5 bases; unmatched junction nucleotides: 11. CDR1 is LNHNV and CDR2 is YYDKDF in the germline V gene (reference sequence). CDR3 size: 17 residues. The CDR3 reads CATINQTSGRRHNEQFF. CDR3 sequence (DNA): TGTGCCACCATCAACCAGACTAGCGGGAGGAGGCACAATGAGCAGTTCTTC.

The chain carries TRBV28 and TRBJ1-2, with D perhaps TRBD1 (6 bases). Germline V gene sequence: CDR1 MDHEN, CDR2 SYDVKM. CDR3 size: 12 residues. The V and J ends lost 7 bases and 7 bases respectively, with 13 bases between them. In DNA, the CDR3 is TGTGCCAGCACCCTGGGACAAAGTGGCTACACCTTC. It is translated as CASTLGQSGYTF.

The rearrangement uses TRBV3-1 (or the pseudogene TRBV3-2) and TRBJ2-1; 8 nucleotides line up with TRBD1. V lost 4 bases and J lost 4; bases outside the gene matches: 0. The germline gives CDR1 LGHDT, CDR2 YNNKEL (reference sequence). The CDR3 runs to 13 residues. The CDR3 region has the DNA TGTGCCAGCAGCCGGACAGGGTACAATGAGCAGTTCTTC. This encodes CASSRTGYNEQFF.

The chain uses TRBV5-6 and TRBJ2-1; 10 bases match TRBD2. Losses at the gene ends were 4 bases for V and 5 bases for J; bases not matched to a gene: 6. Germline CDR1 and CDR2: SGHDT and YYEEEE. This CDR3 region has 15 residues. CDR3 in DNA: TGTGCCAGCAGCCTAATTAGCGGGGGGAACAATGAGCAGTTCTTC. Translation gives CASSLISGGNNEQFF.

The CDR3, as DNA: TGTGCCAGCAGTTTAGGGTTATTAGGGAACGTGGAAAAACTGTTTTTT. Its protein is CASSLGLLGNVEKLFF. The rearrangement links TRBV28 to TRBJ1-4; no reliable D call. Trimming took off 2 bases at V and 8 bases at J, with 18 bases between the two ends. This CDR3 has 16 amino acids. Germline V gene lookup returns CDR1 MDHEN and CDR2 SYDVKM.

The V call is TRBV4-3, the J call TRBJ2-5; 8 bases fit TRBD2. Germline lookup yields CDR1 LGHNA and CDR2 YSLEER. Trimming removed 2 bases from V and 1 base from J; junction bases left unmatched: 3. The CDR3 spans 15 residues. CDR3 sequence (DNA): TGCGCCAGCAGCCAATTTCGGGGGGGCCAAGAGACCCAGTACTTC. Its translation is CASSQFRGGQETQYF.

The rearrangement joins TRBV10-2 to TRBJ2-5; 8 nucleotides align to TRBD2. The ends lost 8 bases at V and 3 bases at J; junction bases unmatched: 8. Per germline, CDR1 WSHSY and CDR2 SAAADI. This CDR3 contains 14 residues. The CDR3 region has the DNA TGCGCCAGCGGGATAGCGGGGTATGAAGAGACCCAGTACTTC. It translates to CASGIAGYEETQYF.

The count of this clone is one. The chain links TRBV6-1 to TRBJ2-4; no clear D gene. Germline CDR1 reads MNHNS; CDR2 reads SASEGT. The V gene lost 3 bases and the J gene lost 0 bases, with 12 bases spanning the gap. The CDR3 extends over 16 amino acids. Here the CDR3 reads CASSDGRRLAKNIQYF. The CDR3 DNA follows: TGTGCCAGCAGTGACGGGCGGAGACTAGCCAAAAACATTCAGTACTTC.

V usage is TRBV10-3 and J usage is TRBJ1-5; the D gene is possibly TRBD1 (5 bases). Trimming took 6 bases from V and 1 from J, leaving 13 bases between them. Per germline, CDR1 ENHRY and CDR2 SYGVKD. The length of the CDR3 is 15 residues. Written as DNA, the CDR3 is TGTGCCATCAGACCCAGGGCAGACAGCAATCAGCCCCAGCATTTT. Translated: CAIRPRADSNQPQHF.

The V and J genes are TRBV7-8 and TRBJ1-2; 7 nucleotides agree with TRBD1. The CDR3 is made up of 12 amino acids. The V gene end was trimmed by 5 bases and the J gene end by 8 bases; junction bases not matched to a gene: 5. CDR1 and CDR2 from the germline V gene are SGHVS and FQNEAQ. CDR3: CASSLGQEGYTF. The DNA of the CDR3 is TGTGCCAGCAGCCTCGGACAGGAGGGCTACACCTTC.

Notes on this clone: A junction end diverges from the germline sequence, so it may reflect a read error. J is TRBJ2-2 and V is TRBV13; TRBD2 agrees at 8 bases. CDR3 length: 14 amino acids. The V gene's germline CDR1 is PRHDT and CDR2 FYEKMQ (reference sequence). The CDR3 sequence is CASRLAGRTGELFF. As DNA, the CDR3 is TGTGCCAGCAGGTTAGCGGGGCGGACCGGGGAGCTGTTTTTT.

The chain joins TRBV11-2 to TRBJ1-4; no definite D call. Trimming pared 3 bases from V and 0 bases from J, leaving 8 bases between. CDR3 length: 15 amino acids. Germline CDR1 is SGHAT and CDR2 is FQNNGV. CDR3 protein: CASSFNSATNEKLFF. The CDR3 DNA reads TGTGCCAGCAGCTTCAACAGTGCAACTAATGAAAAACTGTTTTTT.

CDR3: CASSSTRAVRSSYEQYF. CDR3 DNA: TGTGCCAGCAGCTCAACCAGGGCGGTCCGGAGCTCCTACGAGCAGTACTTC. The rearrangement links TRBV6-2 or TRBV6-3 to TRBJ2-7; tentatively, D is TRBD1 (5 bases). V shed 6 bases and J shed 0 bases, with 21 bases lying between them. CDR3 length: 17 residues. Germline V gene sequence: CDR1 MNHEY, CDR2 SVGEGT.

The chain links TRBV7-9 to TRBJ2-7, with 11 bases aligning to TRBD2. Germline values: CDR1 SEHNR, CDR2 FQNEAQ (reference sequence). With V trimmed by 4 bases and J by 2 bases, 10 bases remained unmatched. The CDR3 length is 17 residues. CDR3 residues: CASSYYLATSGAYEQYF. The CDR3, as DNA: TGTGCCAGCAGCTACTACCTCGCGACTAGCGGGGCCTACGAGCAGTACTTC.

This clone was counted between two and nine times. The CDR3 DNA sequence: TGTGCCAGCAGCCAAGGATCAGGGAGCTCCTATAATTCACCCCTCCACTTT. This sequence encodes CASSQGSGSSYNSPLHF. The chain carries TRBV3-1 (or the pseudogene TRBV3-2) and TRBJ1-6, with D perhaps TRBD1 (5 bases). The CDR3 is made up of 17 amino acids. V dropped 1 base and J dropped 0 bases, with 10 bases sitting between them. The germline gives CDR1 LGHDT, CDR2 YNNKEL (reference sequence).

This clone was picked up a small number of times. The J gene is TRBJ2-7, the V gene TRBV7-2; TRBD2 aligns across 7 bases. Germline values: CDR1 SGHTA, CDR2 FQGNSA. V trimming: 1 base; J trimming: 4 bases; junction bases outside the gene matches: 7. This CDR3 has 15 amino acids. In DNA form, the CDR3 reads TGTGCCAGCAGCTTAGAAGTGGTAGCGGGTTACGAGCAGTACTTC. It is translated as CASSLEVVAGYEQYF.

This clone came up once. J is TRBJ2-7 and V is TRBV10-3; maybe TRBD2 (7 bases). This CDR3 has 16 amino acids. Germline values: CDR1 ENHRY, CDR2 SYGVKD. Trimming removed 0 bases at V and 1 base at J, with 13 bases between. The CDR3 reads CAISESRRGTSYEQYF. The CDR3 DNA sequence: TGTGCCATCAGTGAGTCGAGGCGGGGGACATCCTACGAGCAGTACTTC.

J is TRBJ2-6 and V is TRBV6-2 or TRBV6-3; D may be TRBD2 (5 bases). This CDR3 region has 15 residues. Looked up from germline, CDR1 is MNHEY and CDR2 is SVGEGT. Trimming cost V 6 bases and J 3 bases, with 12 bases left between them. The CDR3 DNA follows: TGTGCCAGCAGCCCCGGCGAGGGTGGGGCCAACGTCCTGACTTTC. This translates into CASSPGEGGANVLTF.

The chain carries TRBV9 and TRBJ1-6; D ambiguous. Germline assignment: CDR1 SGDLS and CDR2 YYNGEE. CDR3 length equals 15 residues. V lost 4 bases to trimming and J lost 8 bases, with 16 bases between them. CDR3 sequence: CASSFRPSPDSPLHF. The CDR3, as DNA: TGTGCCAGCAGCTTCCGGCCGAGCCCAGATTCACCCCTCCACTTT.

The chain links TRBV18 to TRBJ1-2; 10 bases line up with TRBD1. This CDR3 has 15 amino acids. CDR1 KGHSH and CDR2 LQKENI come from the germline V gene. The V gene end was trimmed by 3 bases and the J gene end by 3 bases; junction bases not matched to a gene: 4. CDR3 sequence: CASSPSTGGDYGYTF. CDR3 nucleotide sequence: TGTGCCAGCTCACCTTCGACAGGGGGCGACTATGGCTACACCTTC. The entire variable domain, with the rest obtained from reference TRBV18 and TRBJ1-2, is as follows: NAGVMQNPRHLVRRRGQEARLRCSPMKGHSHVYWYRQLPEEGLKFMVYLQKENIIDESGMPKERFSAEFPKEGPSILRIQQVVRGDSAAYFCASSPSTGGDYGYTFGSGTRLTVV.

CDR3 DNA sequence: TGTGCCAGCAGCATCATAGTGAACACTGAAGCTTTCTTT. This codes for CASSIIVNTEAFF. This chain joins TRBV12-3 or TRBV12-4 and TRBJ1-1; unclear D gene. V was cut by 6 bases and J by 0 bases, with 8 bases left in between. This CDR3 has 13 amino acids.

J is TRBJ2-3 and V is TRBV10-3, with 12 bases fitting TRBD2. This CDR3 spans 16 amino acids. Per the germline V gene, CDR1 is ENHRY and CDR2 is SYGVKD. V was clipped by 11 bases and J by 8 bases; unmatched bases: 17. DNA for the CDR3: TGTGCCCTCTCGTCCGGACTAGCGGGGAACTATGTTACGCAGTATTTT. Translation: CALSSGLAGNYVTQYF.

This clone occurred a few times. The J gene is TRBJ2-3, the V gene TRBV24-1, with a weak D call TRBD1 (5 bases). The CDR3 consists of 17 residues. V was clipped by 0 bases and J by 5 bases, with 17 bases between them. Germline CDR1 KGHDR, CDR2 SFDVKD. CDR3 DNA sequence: TGTGCCACCAGTGATTTGTCAGGGTCGGCGTTCGGAGATACGCAGTATTTT. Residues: CATSDLSGSAFGDTQYF.

CDR3 sequence reads: CASSPGQGLSGNTIYF. DNA for the CDR3: TGTGCCAGCAGCCCGGGGCAGGGACTCTCTGGAAACACCATATATTTT. This chain joins TRBV7-9 and TRBJ1-3; perhaps TRBD1 as D (5 bases). The CDR3 consists of 16 residues. Germline V gene data show CDR1 as SEHNR and CDR2 as FQNEAQ (reference sequence). The V and J ends lost 5 bases and 0 bases respectively, with 14 bases between them.

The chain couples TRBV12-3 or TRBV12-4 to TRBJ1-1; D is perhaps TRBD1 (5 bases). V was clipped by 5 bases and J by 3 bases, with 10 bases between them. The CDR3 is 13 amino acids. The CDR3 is CASSHPGYTEAFF. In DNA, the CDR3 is TGTGCCAGCAGTCACCCAGGGTACACTGAAGCTTTCTTT.